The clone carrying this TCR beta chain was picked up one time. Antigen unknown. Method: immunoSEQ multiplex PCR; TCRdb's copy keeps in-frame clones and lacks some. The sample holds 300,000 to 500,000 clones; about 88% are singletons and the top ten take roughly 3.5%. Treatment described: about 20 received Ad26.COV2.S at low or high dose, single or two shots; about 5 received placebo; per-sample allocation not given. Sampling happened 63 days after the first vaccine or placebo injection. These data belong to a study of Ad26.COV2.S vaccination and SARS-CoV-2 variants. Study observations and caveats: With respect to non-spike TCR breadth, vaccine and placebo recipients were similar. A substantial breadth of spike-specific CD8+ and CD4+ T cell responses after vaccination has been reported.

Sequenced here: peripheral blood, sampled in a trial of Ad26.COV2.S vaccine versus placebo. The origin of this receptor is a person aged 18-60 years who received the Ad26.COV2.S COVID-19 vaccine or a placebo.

CDR3 sequence reads: CASSPKTGEGYTF. CDR3 DNA: TGTGCCAGCTCACCTAAGACAGGGGAAGGCTACACCTTC. This chain links TRBV18 with TRBJ1-2, with 8 bases lining up with TRBD1. Trimming removed 3 bases from V and 8 bases from J; junction bases left unmatched: 5. The germline V gene encodes CDR1 KGHSH and CDR2 LQKENI. CDR3 length: 13 amino acids.